The 15 T cell receptor beta chains below come from one sample, sequenced in a study of cytomegalovirus exposure and HLA in healthy donors. In the PCR, 60 Vbeta and 13 Jbeta primers were used. The table came from immunoSEQ multiplex PCR; TCRdb's copy has only in-frame clones and leaves some out. The sample records 110,000 or so clones, 77% being singletons. Sequencing input: PBMCs. Every receptor here comes from a man aged 18 to 30 in good health and CMV-seropositive.

The chain joins TRBV4-1 to TRBJ2-5, with D perhaps matching TRBD1 (6 bases). The CDR3 is 15 amino acids. Germline values: CDR1 MGHRA, CDR2 YSYEKL. The V and J ends lost 3 bases and 4 bases respectively, with 15 bases between them. The CDR3 reads CASSHLGGTGETQYF. In DNA form, the CDR3 reads TGCGCCAGCAGCCATTTAGGGGGAACGGGAGAGACCCAGTACTTC.

Of note for this clone: Germline is not matched at one junction end, which may reflect a read error. The chain links TRBV7-7 to TRBJ2-1; 9 nucleotides line up with TRBD2. Germline assignment: CDR1 SSHAT and CDR2 FNYEAQ (reference sequence). This CDR3 comprises 12 residues. The CDR3 nucleotides are TGTGCTAGCAGCTTGGGCGGGACTAGCTTGATCTTC. It is translated as CASSLGGTSLIF.

This chain joins TRBV9 and TRBJ2-1; 14 bases fit TRBD2. With 2 bases clipped from V and 6 bases from J, the junction kept 4 bases outside the gene matches. CDR3 length: 16 amino acids. CDR1 is SGDLS, CDR2 YYNGEE, per germline. The CDR3, as DNA: TGTGCCAGCAGCGTGCTGGGACTAGCGGGAGTCAATGAGCAGTTCTTC. Its translation: CASSVLGLAGVNEQFF.

The J gene is TRBJ2-7, the V gene TRBV27, with 11 bases that match TRBD1. The germline gives CDR1 MNHEY, CDR2 SMNVEV (reference sequence). Trimming removed 5 bases from V and 5 bases from J; junction bases left unmatched: 5. The CDR3 length is 14 residues. The chain's CDR3 is CASSPWTGGHEQYF. The DNA of the CDR3 is TGTGCCAGCAGTCCCTGGACAGGGGGCCACGAGCAGTACTTC.

The chain joins TRBV30 to TRBJ1-1; D is uncertain. Per the germline V gene, CDR1 is GTSNPN and CDR2 is SVGIG (reference sequence). The CDR3 extends over 13 amino acids. The germline V and J ends were trimmed by 5 bases and 4 bases, with 14 bases remaining between them. CDR3 in DNA: TGTGCCTGGGTCGCCCTAGTCGGCACTGAAGCTTTCTTT. Amino acids: CAWVALVGTEAFF.

The chain joins TRBV5-4 to TRBJ2-6, with D uncertain. Germline CDR1 and CDR2: SGHNT and YYREEE (reference sequence). V was trimmed by 3 bases and J by 4 bases, leaving 14 bases between them. The CDR3 consists of 16 residues. Here the CDR3 DNA reads TGTGCCAGCAGCTCCCCAATATACTCAGGGGCCAACGTCCTGACTTTC. It encodes CASSSPIYSGANVLTF.

This clone has just a few counts. The V call is TRBV7-3, the J call TRBJ2-7; D is uncertain. Trimming removed 1 base at V and 3 bases at J, with 4 bases between. There are 12 residues in the CDR3. Germline V lookup: CDR1 SGHTA, CDR2 FQGTGA. The CDR3 protein is CASSLNSYEQYF. The CDR3 DNA reads TGTGCCAGCAGCTTAAACAGCTACGAGCAGTACTTC. The full variable domain, rest sourced from reference TRBV7-3 and TRBJ2-7, is GAGVSQTPSNKVTEKGKYVELRCDPISGHTALYWYRQSLGQGPEFLIYFQGTGAADDSGLPNDRFFAVRPEGSVSTLKIQRTERGDSAVYLCASSLNSYEQYFGPGTRLTVT.

CDR3 protein: CASSQRGDGYTF. CDR3 nucleotide sequence: TGTGCCAGCTCCCAACGGGGGGATGGCTACACCTTC. The chain links TRBV18 to TRBJ1-2, with a tentative D call TRBD1 (5 bases). The V gene lost 6 bases and the J gene lost 6 bases, with 11 bases spanning the gap. CDR3 length equals 12 residues. The germline CDR1 and CDR2 sequences are KGHSH and LQKENI. Full variable domain (outside the CDR3, taken from reference TRBV18 and TRBJ1-2): NAGVMQNPRHLVRRRGQEARLRCSPMKGHSHVYWYRQLPEEGLKFMVYLQKENIIDESGMPKERFSAEFPKEGPSILRIQQVVRGDSAAYFCASSQRGDGYTFGSGTRLTVV.

The chain carries TRBV5-1 and TRBJ2-1, with D possibly TRBD2 on 5 matching bases. Germline-derived CDR1 and CDR2 are SGHRS and YFSETQ. V lost 4 bases and J lost 6, with 17 bases in between. The CDR3 has 15 residues. This CDR3 reads CASSNRGAGPNEQFF. The CDR3 DNA follows: TGCGCCAGCAGCAACCGGGGTGCCGGTCCCAATGAGCAGTTCTTC.

In this sample, this clone turned up a few times. The chain links TRBV5-4 to TRBJ1-2; no reliable D call. The CDR3 is 13 amino acids. V lost 4 bases to trimming and J lost 6 bases, with 13 bases between them. Germline CDR1 reads SGHNT; CDR2 reads YYREEE (reference sequence). CDR3 loop: CASSLGTFDGYTF. The CDR3 nucleotides are TGTGCCAGCAGCCTGGGAACATTCGATGGCTACACCTTC.

This clone was detected only once. The gene calls are TRBV4-1 and TRBJ2-3; a weak D match, TRBD1 (5 bases). CDR3 length: 17 amino acids. Germline V lookup: CDR1 MGHRA, CDR2 YSYEKL. V shed 1 base and J shed 6 bases, with 20 bases lying between them. CDR3 sequence reads: CASSQADMGFVRDTQYF. The CDR3 DNA is TGCGCCAGCAGCCAAGCGGACATGGGATTCGTTAGGGATACGCAGTATTTT.

The chain employs TRBV19 and TRBJ2-5, with D perhaps TRBD2 (7 bases). The CDR3 contains 14 residues. With 5 bases removed from V and 5 bases from J, the gap between germline ends came to 15 bases. CDR1 LNHDA and CDR2 SQIVND come from the germline V gene (reference sequence). The CDR3 loop reads CASSPRTAGETQYF. The CDR3 DNA sequence: TGTGCCAGTAGTCCTCGGACAGCGGGGGAGACCCAGTACTTC.

The rearrangement uses TRBV28 and TRBJ1-3, with TRBD1 matching 8 bases. J was trimmed by 1 base and V by 1 base; bases with no gene match: 6. Germline loops: CDR1 MDHEN, CDR2 SYDVKM. There are 17 residues in the CDR3. The CDR3 loop reads CASSLFLTGGSGNTIYF. The DNA of the CDR3 is TGTGCCAGCAGTTTATTTCTTACAGGGGGGTCTGGAAACACCATATATTTT.

The sample holds one count of this clone. The rearrangement links TRBV4-2 to TRBJ2-7, with 7 bases aligning to TRBD2. The trim removed 1 base at V and 2 bases at J, leaving 5 bases unmatched. The CDR3 loop spans 15 amino acids. The germline V gene has CDR1 LGHNA and CDR2 YNFKEQ. Here the CDR3 DNA reads TGTGCCAGCAGCCAAGGGGGAGGGGCTGCCTACGAGCAGTACTTC. This encodes CASSQGGGAAYEQYF.

This clone was recorded only once. The V call is TRBV11-2, the J call TRBJ1-5; tentative D call: TRBD1 (6 bases). Trimming removed 2 bases at V and 4 bases at J, with 12 bases between. The germline CDR1 and CDR2 sequences are SGHAT and FQNNGV. This CDR3 is built from 15 residues. This chain's CDR3 is CASSLRGGRNQPQHF. The CDR3 DNA sequence: TGTGCCAGCAGCTTACGAGGGGGTAGGAATCAGCCCCAGCATTTT.